The source of this TCR beta chain is a study of blood T cell repertoires in COVID-19. Study details: The United States, Italy and Spain were the sources of the acute and convalescent COVID-19 samples. Sources were T cells, B-cell-depleted T cells, or PBMCs; the material itself was cDNA or gDNA.

In the authors' workflow: Amplifying reference gene primers gave estimates of nucleated cell counts. TCRdb's table, derived via immunoSEQ multiplex PCR, lists solely in-frame clones and lacks some. V and J calls and clone size follow that table, whereas D and trimming were derived from the DNA. The sample records under 300,000 clones, 82% being singletons. The V and J ends lost 5 bases and 2 bases, in that order; junction bases with no gene match: 4. The CDR3 spans 15 residues. The germline CDR1 and CDR2 sequences are SGHAT and FQNNGV. The specimen sequenced was peripheral blood. The source of this sequence is a woman aged 55-70 years with active or convalescent COVID-19. This sequence joins TRBV11-2 and TRBJ1-5, with 9 positions matching TRBD1. CDR3 coding DNA: TGTGCCAGCAGCCGAACAGGGGGCCGCAATCAGCCCCAGCATTTT. It translates to CASSRTGGRNQPQHF.